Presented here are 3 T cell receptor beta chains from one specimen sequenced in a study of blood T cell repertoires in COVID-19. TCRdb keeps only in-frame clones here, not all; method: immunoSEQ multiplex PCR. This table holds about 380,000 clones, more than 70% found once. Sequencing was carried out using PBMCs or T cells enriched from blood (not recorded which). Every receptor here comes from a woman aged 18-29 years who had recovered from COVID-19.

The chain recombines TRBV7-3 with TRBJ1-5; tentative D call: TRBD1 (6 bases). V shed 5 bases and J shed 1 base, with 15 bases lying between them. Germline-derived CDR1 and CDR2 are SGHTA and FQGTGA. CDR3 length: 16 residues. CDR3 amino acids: CASSVTGTPSNQPQHF. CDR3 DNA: TGTGCCAGCAGCGTGACCGGGACACCCAGCAATCAGCCCCAGCATTTT. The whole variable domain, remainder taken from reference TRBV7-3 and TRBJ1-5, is GAGVSQTPSNKVTEKGKYVELRCDPISGHTALYWYRQSLGQGPEFLIYFQGTGAADDSGLPNDRFFAVRPEGSVSTLKIQRTERGDSAVYLCASSVTGTPSNQPQHFGDGTRLSIL.

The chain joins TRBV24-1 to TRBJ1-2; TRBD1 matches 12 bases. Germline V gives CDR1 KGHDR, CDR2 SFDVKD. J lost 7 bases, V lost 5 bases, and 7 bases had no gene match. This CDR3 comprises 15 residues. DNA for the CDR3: TGTGCCACCAGTGGTCCGGGACAGGGGGCCGGTGGCTACACCTTC. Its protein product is CATSGPGQGAGGYTF.

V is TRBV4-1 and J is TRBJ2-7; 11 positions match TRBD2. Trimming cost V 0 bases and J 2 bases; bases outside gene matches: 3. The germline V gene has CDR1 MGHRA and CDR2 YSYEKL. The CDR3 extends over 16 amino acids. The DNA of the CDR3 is TGCGCCAGCAGCCAAGAGGTTAGCGGGGGGGCCTACGAGCAGTACTTC. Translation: CASSQEVSGGAYEQYF.